What follows describes a single T cell receptor (beta chain). This entry belongs to a study of blood T cell repertoires in COVID-19. Trimming removed 1 base at V and 3 bases at J, with 18 bases between. CDR1 SGHDT and CDR2 YYEEEE come from the germline V gene. CDR3 length: 17 residues. Original processing methods: Reference gene primers were amplified, and this amplification served to estimate nucleated cell counts. Profiled with immunoSEQ multiplex PCR; TCRdb holds only in-frame clones, not every one. The DNA was the basis for D and trimming; V, J and clone size are from that table. The sample consists of some 240,000 clones, approximately 85% of them appearing once.

The chain combines TRBV5-6 with TRBJ2-3; TRBD1 is a possible D gene (5 bases). The sequence derives from a woman in her seventies with COVID-19, enrolled during active disease. Sequencing was performed on peripheral blood. The CDR3 loop reads CASSLFTGSLRTDTQYF. CDR3 nucleotide sequence: TGTGCCAGCAGCTTGTTCACAGGTTCCCTTCGGACAGATACGCAGTATTTT.